This T cell receptor beta chain was obtained from a study of control samples from healthy donors and cancer patients. In this sample, this clone turned up a few times. Here immunoSEQ multiplex PCR was the method, and the copy in TCRdb shows in-frame clones only, minus some. The data hold 100,000 to 150,000 clones, with around nine tenths observed a single time. The sample consisted of PBMCs. The receptor comes from a man between 50 and 59 years old with head and neck cancer.

The CDR3 nucleotides read TGCGCCAGCAGAGCGGGGACCGCTGGCACAGATACGCAGTATTTT. It yields the protein CASRAGTAGTDTQYF. The chain uses TRBV10-2 and TRBJ2-3; TRBD2 matches 7 bases. Germline CDR1 is WSHSY and CDR2 is SAAADI. The CDR3 covers 15 residues. With V trimmed by 6 bases and J by 1 base, 7 bases remained unmatched.